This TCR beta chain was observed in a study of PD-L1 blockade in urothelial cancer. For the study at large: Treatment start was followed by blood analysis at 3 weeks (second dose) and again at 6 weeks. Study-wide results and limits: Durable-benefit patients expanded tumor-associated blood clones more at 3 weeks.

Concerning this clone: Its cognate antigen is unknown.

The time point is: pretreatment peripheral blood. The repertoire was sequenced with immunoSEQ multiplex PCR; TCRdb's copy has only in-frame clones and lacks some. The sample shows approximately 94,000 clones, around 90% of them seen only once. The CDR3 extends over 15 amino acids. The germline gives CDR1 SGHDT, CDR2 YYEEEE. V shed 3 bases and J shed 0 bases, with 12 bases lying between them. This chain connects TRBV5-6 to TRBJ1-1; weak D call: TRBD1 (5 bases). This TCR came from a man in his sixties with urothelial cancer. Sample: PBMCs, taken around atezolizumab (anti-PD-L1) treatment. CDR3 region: CASSYLTAMNTEAFF. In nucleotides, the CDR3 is TGTGCCAGCAGCTACCTGACAGCTATGAACACTGAAGCTTTCTTT. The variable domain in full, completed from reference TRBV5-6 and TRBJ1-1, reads DAGVTQSPTHLIKTRGQQVTLRCSPKSGHDTVSWYQQALGQGPQFIFQYYEEEERQRGNFPDRFSGHQFPNYSSELNVNALLLGDSALYLCASSYLTAMNTEAFFGQGTRLTVV.